This T cell receptor beta chain was obtained from a study of human T cells and chemical hapten exposure. The wider study: Patch testing was performed with 0.01% DPC on the upper back, with reading at 6 days. Mainly, slight library volume differences in the pool made TCR yields vary.

Time point reported: pre-sensitization, week 0. Treatment reported: therapeutic diphenylcyclopropenone sensitization with weekly scalp DPC. In germline, CDR1 is SGDLS, CDR2 YYNGEE. This CDR3 has 15 residues. Trimming pared 2 bases from V and 0 bases from J, leaving 9 bases between. This clonotype has a count of ten or more. In TCRdb, the RACE reads were re-called with MiXCR into one record per CDR3 protein. The repertoire holds 95,000 to 150,000 distinct CDR3 sequences, approximately 12% seen once, with around 3% in the top ten. The clonotype was recovered from a young woman with alopecia areata. Some clones in this sample may be carry-over from other donors' samples. The rearrangement joins TRBV9 to TRBJ2-1; a possible D gene is TRBD2 (5 bases). The material was whole blood, obtained in connection with sensitization to the hapten diphenylcyclopropenone (DPC). The CDR3 is CASSVDRGSYNEQFF. The CDR3 DNA reads TGTGCCAGCAGCGTCGATCGGGGCTCCTACAATGAGCAGTTCTTC. Using reference TRBV9 and TRBJ2-1 for the parts outside the CDR3, the full variable domain is DSGVTQTPKHLITATGQRVTLRCSPRSGDLSVYWYQQSLDQGLQFLIQYYNGEERAKGNILERFSAQQFPDLHSELNLSSLELGDSALYFCASSVDRGSYNEQFFGPGTRLTVL.